This TCR beta chain stems from a study of blood T cell repertoires in COVID-19. Trimming cost V 4 bases and J 2 bases, with 33 bases left between them. The CDR3 contains 21 residues. Per germline, CDR1 MDHEN and CDR2 SYDVKM. The repertoire was sequenced with immunoSEQ multiplex PCR; TCRdb's copy has only in-frame clones and lacks some. Among under 70,000 clones, roughly 89% were seen once, and the ten largest hold 3% to 4.5%. The receptor comes from a man between 45 and 60 years old with acute or convalescent COVID-19. The specimen sequenced was peripheral blood. This chain links TRBV28 with TRBJ2-7; D perhaps matches TRBD2 (8 bases). The CDR3 DNA reads as TGTGCCAGCAGTTGGCGGAACGACAGGGATTGGGCGGGAGGACCAACCTACGAGCAGTACTTC. It encodes CASSWRNDRDWAGGPTYEQYF.